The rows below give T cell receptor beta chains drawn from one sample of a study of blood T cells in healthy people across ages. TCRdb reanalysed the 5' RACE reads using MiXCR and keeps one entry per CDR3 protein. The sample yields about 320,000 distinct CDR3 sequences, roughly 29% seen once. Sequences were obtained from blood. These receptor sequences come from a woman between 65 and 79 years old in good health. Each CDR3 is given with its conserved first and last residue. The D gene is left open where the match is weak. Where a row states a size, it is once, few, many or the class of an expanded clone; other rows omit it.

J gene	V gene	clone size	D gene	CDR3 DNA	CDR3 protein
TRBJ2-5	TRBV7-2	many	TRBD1	TGTGCCAGCAGCTTACCAGGGGGAGAGACCCAGTACTTC	CASSLPGGETQYF
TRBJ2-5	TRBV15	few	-	TGTGCCACCAGCAGAGAGGCCCGCCCGAGAGAGACCCAGTACTTC	CATSREARPRETQYF
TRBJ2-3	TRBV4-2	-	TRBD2	TGTGCCAGCAGCCAAGAAAGCGGGAGGGCCTTCTCAACAGATACGCAGTATTTT	CASSQESGRAFSTDTQYF
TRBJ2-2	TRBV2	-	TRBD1	TGTGCCAGCAGTAGGGACAGGGAATCCGGGGAGCTGTTTTTT	CASSRDRESGELFF
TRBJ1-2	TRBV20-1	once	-	TGCAGTGCTAGAGTTGGCAACGGGCATGGCTACACCTTC	CSARVGNGHGYTF
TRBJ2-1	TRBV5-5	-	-	TGTGCCAGCAGCTGGGCGACAGACAATGAGCAGTTCTTC	CASSWATDNEQFF
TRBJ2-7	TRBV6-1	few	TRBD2	TGTGCCAGCAGCCTAGCGGATGCCTACGAGCAGTACTTC	CASSLADAYEQYF
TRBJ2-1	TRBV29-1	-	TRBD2	TGCAGCACCGCCCCGGGGAGGGAGTTCTTC	CSTAPGREFF
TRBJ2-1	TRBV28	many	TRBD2	TGTGCCAGCAGCCTCCTGGGACTAGCGGGAGAAAGAGAGCAGTTCTTC	CASSLLGLAGEREQFF
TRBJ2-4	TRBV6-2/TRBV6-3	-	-	TGTGCCAGCCTAAAAAAGGAGGCTTATCGGAACATTCAGTACTTC	CASLKKEAYRNIQYF
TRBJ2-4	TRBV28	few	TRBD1	TGTGCCAGCAGTTCGCGACAGGGGTCCATTCAGTACTTC	CASSSRQGSIQYF
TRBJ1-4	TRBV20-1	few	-	TGCAGTGCTAGAGATTCCGCAACTAATGAAAAACTGTTTTTT	CSARDSATNEKLFF
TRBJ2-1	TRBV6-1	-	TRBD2	TGTGCCAGCACCAAAGAGCGGGGCGGACGTTACAATGAGCAGTTCTTC	CASTKERGGRYNEQFF
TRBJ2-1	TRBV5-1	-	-	TGCGCCAGCAGCCTACAGAACAATGAGCAGTTCTTC	CASSLQNNEQFF
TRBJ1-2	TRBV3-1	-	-	TGTGCCAGCAGCCAAGGGGTGGGATCCTGGGGCTACACCTTC	CASSQGVGSWGYTF
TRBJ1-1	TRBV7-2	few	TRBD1	TGTGCCAGCAGCTCGGGACAGATGAACACTGAAGCTTTCTTT	CASSSGQMNTEAFF
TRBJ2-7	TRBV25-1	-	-	TGTGCCAGCAGTGAAACCGGGGTAAACTACGAGCAGTACTTC	CASSETGVNYEQYF
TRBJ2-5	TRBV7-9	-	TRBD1	TGTGCCAGTAGCCAGGGACAGGCGAATTGGGAGACCCAGTACTTC	CASSQGQANWETQYF
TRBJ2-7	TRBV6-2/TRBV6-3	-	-	TGTGCCAGCAGTTACTCCACCTCGCGGCAGTACTTC	CASSYSTSRQYF
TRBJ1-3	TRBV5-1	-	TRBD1	TGCGCCAGCAGCTTGGAGGGACAGGGTTTGAGCTCTGGAAACACCATATATTTT	CASSLEGQGLSSGNTIYF
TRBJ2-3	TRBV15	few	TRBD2	TGTGCCACCCGAGGCGGGGAGGGGGATACGCAGTATTTT	CATRGGEGDTQYF
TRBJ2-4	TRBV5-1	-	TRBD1	TGCGCCAGCAGCCCCGGGACAGGGGATGTGGACATTCAGTACTTC	CASSPGTGDVDIQYF